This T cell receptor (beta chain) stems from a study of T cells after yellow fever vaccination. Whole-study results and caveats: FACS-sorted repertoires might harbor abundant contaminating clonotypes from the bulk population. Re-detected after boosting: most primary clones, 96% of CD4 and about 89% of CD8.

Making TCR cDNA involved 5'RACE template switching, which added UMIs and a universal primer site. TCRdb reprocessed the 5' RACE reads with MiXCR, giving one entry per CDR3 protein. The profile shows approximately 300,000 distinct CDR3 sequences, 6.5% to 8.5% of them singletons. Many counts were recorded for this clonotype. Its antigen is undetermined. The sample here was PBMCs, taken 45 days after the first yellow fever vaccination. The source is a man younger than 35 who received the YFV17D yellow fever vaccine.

The CDR3 reads CSARDGANTEAFF. CDR3 coding DNA: TGCAGTGCTAGGGATGGGGCTAACACTGAAGCTTTCTTT. The rearrangement links TRBV20-1 to TRBJ1-1; a possible D gene is TRBD1 (5 bases). This CDR3 spans 13 amino acids. Trimming removed 3 bases at V and 2 bases at J, with 10 bases between. Per germline, CDR1 DFQATT and CDR2 SNEGSKA (reference sequence).